This TCR beta chain derives from a study of a mutant IDH1 vaccine in newly diagnosed glioma. Background on the study: Treated patients comprised about 60% males and around 40% females, mean age around 40 years.

As to time point: baseline, week 1 (first vaccination visit). Noted treatment: pre-vaccination baseline after standard-of-care therapy. The protocol was immunoSEQ multiplex PCR, while the TCRdb copy is restricted to in-frame clones and leaves out a portion. The sample holds about 21,000 clones, about 85% seen once. Trimming took 4 bases from V and 2 from J, leaving 12 bases between them. From germline, CDR1 is LNHNV and CDR2 YYDKDF (reference sequence). The CDR3 is 15 residues long. The material sequenced was PBMCs, taken from a glioma patient treated with radiotherapy, temozolomide or both. J is TRBJ1-5 and V is TRBV15; D is perhaps TRBD1 (5 bases). The TCR comes from a man aged 35 to 55 with glioma. As DNA, the CDR3 is TGTGCCACCAGCACCAGGGAGGGGCGCAATCAGCCCCAGCATTTT. Its translation is CATSTREGRNQPQHF. The whole variable domain, filled in from reference TRBV15 and TRBJ1-5, reads DAMVIQNPRYQVTQFGKPVTLSCSQTLNHNVMYWYQQKSSQAPKLLFHYYDKDFNNEADTPDNFQSRRPNTSFCFLDIRSPGLGDTAMYLCATSTREGRNQPQHFGDGTRLSIL.